The present T cell receptor beta chain was sequenced within a study of high-grade serous ovarian cancer treatment subgroups. Looking at the study overall: On average, approximately 15,000 reads and about 6,800 unique TCR beta rearrangements were obtained per sample. Findings of the study overall: These tumor repertoires lack spatial information from bulk sequencing. Same-patient tumor repertoires overlapped at roughly 0.095 to 0.8; different patients barely overlapped. Higher neoantigen levels went with greater TCR clonal relatedness.

Tumor samples were obtained before definitive surgery or chemotherapy. Trimming left V 6 bases short and J 3 bases short, with 17 bases between. The CDR3 is 15 residues long. CDR1 is SEHNR and CDR2 is FQNEAQ in the germline V gene (reference sequence). In the case of this clone: No antigen is known for it.

Libraries were prepared by immunoSEQ multiplex PCR; TCRdb keeps only in-frame clonotypes and omits some of them. This sample yields over 2,500 clones, of which about 80% are seen a single time; over 8% belongs to the top ten. The chain is built from TRBV7-9 and TRBJ2-5; perhaps D is TRBD1 or TRBD2 (5 bases each). This sequence was found in a human donor with high-grade serous ovarian cancer. Sequencing used tumor tissue. The CDR3 here is CASRGPGTNEETQYF. The CDR3 nucleotides read TGTGCCAGCAGGGGGCCCGGGACGAATGAAGAGACCCAGTACTTC.